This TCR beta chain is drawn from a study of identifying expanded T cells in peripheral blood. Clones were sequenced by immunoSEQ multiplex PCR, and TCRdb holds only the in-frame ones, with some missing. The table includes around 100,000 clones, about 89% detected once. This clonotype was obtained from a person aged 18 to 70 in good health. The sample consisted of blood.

The CDR3 DNA is TGCGCCAGCAGCTTGGATGGGGATAACTATGGCTACACCTTC. Protein sequence: CASSLDGDNYGYTF. The chain joins TRBV5-1 to TRBJ1-2; D remains ambiguous. V was clipped by 0 bases and J by 1 base, with 7 bases between them. CDR1 is SGHRS, CDR2 YFSETQ, per germline. The length of the CDR3 is 14 residues.